The entry below describes one T cell receptor beta chain. What it binds is unknown. The germline V and J ends were trimmed by 3 bases and 4 bases, with 13 bases remaining between them. The CDR3 is 15 residues long. Germline lookup yields CDR1 MNHEY and CDR2 SVGAGI. RNA transcripts provided the source from which TCR beta CDR3 regions were amplified. HTBI primers were used for first-round RT-PCR of the TCR CDR3. TCRdb ran MiXCR on the multiplex PCR reads and lists one entry per CDR3 protein. In the table there are roughly 630,000 distinct CDR3 sequences, around 14% of which are singletons. The data derive from a study of T cells in Graves' hyperthyroidism and ophthalmopathy. General study results and limits: In simple terms, a model built on 13 V-J features told ophthalmopathy apart from stable hyperthyroidism.

Fresh peripheral blood, roughly 10 ml, was the source of the PBMCs. The receptor comes from a woman in her twenties or thirties with Graves' hyperthyroidism. Sequencing was carried out using blood. The chain carries TRBV6-5 and TRBJ1-5; weak D call: TRBD1 (6 bases). The CDR3 coding sequence is TGTGCCAGCAGTTATGGGACACCTCAGAATCAGCCCCAGCATTTT. Protein: CASSYGTPQNQPQHF.